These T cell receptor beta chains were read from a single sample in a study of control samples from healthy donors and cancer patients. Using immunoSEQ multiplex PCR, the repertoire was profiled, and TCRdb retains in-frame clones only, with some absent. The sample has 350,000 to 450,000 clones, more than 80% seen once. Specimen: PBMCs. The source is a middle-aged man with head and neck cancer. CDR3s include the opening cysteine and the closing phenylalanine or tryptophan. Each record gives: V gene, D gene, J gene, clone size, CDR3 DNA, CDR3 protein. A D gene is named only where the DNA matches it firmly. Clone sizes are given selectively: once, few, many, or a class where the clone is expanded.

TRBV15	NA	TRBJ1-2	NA	TGTGCCACCAGCACGGGCTATGGCTACACCTTC	CATSTGYGYTF
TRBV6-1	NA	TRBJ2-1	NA	TGTGCCAGCAGTGAATGGTGGAGTGAAGACAATGAGCAGTTCTTC	CASSEWWSEDNEQFF
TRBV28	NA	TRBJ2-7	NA	TGTGCCAGCAGACCGGATGGACTTGGGTCCTACGAGCAGTACTTC	CASRPDGLGSYEQYF
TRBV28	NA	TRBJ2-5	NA	TGTGCCAGCGCAGGGGAGGCCCAAGAGACCCAGTACTTC	CASAGEAQETQYF
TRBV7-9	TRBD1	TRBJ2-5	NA	TGTGCCAGCAGCTTGGGACAGGGGGTCGGGACCCAGTACTTC	CASSLGQGVGTQYF
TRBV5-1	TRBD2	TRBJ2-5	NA	TGCGCCAGCAGCCCCGAGACTAGCGGGAGATCGGAGACCCAGTACTTC	CASSPETSGRSETQYF
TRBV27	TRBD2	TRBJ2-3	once	TGTGCCAGCAGTTATTTGACTAGCGGGAGGGGGGACACAGATACGCAGTATTTT	CASSYLTSGRGDTDTQYF
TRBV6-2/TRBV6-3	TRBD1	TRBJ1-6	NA	TGTGCCAGCAGTTACTCGAAGACAGGGGGATCACCCCTCCACTTT	CASSYSKTGGSPLHF
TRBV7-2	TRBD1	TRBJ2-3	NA	TGTGCCAGCAGCCCCGGGACAGGGACAGATACGCAGTATTTT	CASSPGTGTDTQYF
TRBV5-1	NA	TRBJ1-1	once	TGCGCCAGCAGCTTGGTAACACCAACACGGGGCACTGAAGCTTTCTTT	CASSLVTPTRGTEAFF
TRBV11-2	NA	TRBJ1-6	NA	TGTGCCAGCAGCTTAAGGGGGGCAGGGGAAAATTCACCCCTCCACTTT	CASSLRGAGENSPLHF
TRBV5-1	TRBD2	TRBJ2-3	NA	TGCGCCAGCAGCTTGTCAGCGGGGGGCACAGATACGCAGTATTTT	CASSLSAGGTDTQYF
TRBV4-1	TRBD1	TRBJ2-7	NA	TGCGCCAGCAGCCACGGGACAGGGGGACTTGGTGGCTACGAGCAGTACTTC	CASSHGTGGLGGYEQYF
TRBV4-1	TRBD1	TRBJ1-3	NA	TGCGCCAGCAGCTATAACAGGGGCGGAGGAAACACCATATATTTT	CASSYNRGGGNTIYF
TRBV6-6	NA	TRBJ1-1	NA	TGTGCCAGCAGAAAACTCAGGGGCAGACTGAACACTGAAGCTTTCTTT	CASRKLRGRLNTEAFF
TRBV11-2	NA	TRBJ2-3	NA	TGTGCCAGCAGCTCGTTAATCACAGATACGCAGTATTTT	CASSSLITDTQYF
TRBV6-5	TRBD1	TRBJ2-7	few	TGTGCCAGCAGTTTTACCGGGACAGGGGCTTACGAGCAGTACTTC	CASSFTGTGAYEQYF
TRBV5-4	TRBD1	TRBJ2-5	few	TGTGCCAGCAGCTTGCAACAGGGGGCTCTGACCCAGTACTTC	CASSLQQGALTQYF
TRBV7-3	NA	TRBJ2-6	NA	TGTGCCAGCAGCGCCTTACGGTACAGGGTAAGCTCTGGGGCCAACGTCCTGACTTTC	CASSALRYRVSSGANVLTF
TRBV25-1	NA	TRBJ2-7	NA	TGTGCCAGCGGGGGCTCACCGGGAAACGAGCAGTACTTC	CASGGSPGNEQYF
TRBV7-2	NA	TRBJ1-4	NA	TGTGCCAGCAGCGGAGGGGGTACTAATGAAAAACTGTTTTTT	CASSGGGTNEKLFF
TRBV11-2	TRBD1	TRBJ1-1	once	TGTGCCAGCAGCTTATTCAGGACAGGGTGGAACACTGAAGCTTTCTTT	CASSLFRTGWNTEAFF
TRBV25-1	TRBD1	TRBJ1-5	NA	TGTGCCAGCAGCGATGGACAGGGGGGCAATCAGCCCCAGCATTTT	CASSDGQGGNQPQHF
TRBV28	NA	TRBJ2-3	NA	TGTGCCAGCAGCCGGCAGATAGCGGCCACAGATACGCAGTATTTT	CASSRQIAATDTQYF
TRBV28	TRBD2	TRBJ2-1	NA	TGTGCCAGCAGCCATAGGGTACTAGCGGGCTACAATGAGCAGTTCTTC	CASSHRVLAGYNEQFF
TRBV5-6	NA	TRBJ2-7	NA	TGTGCCAGCAGCTTGACCCGCTACGAGCAGTACTTC	CASSLTRYEQYF
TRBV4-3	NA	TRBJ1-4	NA	TGCGCTAGCAGCCCTCACGTAGCAACTAATGAAAAACTGTTTTTT	CASSPHVATNEKLFF
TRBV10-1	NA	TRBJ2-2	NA	TGCGCCAGCAGTGACCCAATCACCGGGGAGCTGTTTTTT	CASSDPITGELFF
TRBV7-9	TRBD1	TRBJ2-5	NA	TGTGCCAGCAGCCTAGTGACTTCGGGACAGGGGCAAGAGACCCAGTACTTC	CASSLVTSGQGQETQYF
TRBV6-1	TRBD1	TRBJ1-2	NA	TGTGCCAGCAGTGAAGACAGGGGCAACTATGGCTACACCTTC	CASSEDRGNYGYTF
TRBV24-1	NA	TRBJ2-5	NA	TGTGCCACCAGTGATTTGCTCGGGTCCCAAGAGACCCAGTACTTC	CATSDLLGSQETQYF
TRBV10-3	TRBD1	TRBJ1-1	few	TGTGCCATCAGTTTCTCCGGACAGGGAGAAACTGAAGCTTTCTTT	CAISFSGQGETEAFF
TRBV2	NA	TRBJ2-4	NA	TGTGCCAGCAGGGAGGAGGGAGCCAAAAACATTCAGTACTTC	CASREEGAKNIQYF
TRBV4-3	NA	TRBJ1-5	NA	TGCGCCAGCAGCCATGGACACCGCCAGCCCCAGCATTTT	CASSHGHRQPQHF
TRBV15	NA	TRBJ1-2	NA	TGTGCCACCAGCGGTAGGAACTATGGCTACACCTTC	CATSGRNYGYTF
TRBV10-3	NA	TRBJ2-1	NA	TGTGCCATCAGTGAAAGGACTGAGCAGTTCTTC	CAISERTEQFF
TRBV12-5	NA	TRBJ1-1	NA	TGTGCTAGTGGTTCACTACCCTTGAACACTGAAGCTTTCTTT	CASGSLPLNTEAFF
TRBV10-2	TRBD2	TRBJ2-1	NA	TGCGCCAGCCTGGGACTAGCGAATGAGCAGTTCTTC	CASLGLANEQFF
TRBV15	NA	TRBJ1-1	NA	TGTGCCACCAGCAGAGGACAGGCTGAAGCTTTCTTT	CATSRGQAEAFF
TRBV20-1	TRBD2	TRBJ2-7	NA	TGCAGTGCTGGGCGGGGGTACGAGCAGTACTTC	CSAGRGYEQYF
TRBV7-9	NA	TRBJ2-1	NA	TGTGCCAGCAGCTTAGCAGAGGGCTCCTACAATGAGCAGTTCTTC	CASSLAEGSYNEQFF
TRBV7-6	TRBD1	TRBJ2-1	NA	TGTGCCAGCAGCCGAGGACAGGGGGCCTACAATGAGCAGTTCTTC	CASSRGQGAYNEQFF
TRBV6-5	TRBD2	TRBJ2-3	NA	TGTGCCAGCAGCCAACTAGCGGGGGGGCCTGATACGCAGTATTTT	CASSQLAGGPDTQYF
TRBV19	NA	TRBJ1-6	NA	TGTGCCAGTAGTAGTGTGGGCTATAATTCACCCCTCCACTTT	CASSSVGYNSPLHF
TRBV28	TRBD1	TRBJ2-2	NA	TGTGCCAGCAGTCCCGGGACAGCCACGAACACCGGGGAGCTGTTTTTT	CASSPGTATNTGELFF
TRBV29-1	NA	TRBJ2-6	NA	TGCAGCGTTAGATGGTCAGAGAGCTCTGGGGCCAACGTCCTGACTTTC	CSVRWSESSGANVLTF
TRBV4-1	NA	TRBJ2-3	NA	TGCGCCAGCAGCCAAGGCAGGGGGGCAGATACGCAGTATTTT	CASSQGRGADTQYF
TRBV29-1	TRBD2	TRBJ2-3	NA	TGCAGCGTTGCGACTAGCGGGGGGGGGAGAACGCAGTATTTT	CSVATSGGGRTQYF
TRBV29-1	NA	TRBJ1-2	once	TGCAGCACCGACGTAGGCTACACCTTC	CSTDVGYTF
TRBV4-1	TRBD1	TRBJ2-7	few	TGCGCCAGCAGCCAAGTTTGGCAGGGGGTCCACGAGCAGTACTTC	CASSQVWQGVHEQYF
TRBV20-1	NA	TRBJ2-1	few	TGCAGTGCTAGTGGGCGGGGCGTTATATACAATGAGCAGTTCTTC	CSASGRGVIYNEQFF
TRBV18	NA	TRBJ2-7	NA	TGTGCCAGCTCACCCCGTGCCGGGCCCTACGAGCAGTACTTC	CASSPRAGPYEQYF
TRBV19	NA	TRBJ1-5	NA	TGTGCCAGTAACTACAGGAGGGATCAGCCCCAGCATTTT	CASNYRRDQPQHF
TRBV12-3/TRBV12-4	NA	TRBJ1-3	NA	TGTGCCAGCAGTTCTCCGGTTAACACCATATATTTT	CASSSPVNTIYF
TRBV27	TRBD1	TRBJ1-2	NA	TGTGCCAGCAGTTGGGCTCAGGGGGCGTCTGGCTACACCTTC	CASSWAQGASGYTF